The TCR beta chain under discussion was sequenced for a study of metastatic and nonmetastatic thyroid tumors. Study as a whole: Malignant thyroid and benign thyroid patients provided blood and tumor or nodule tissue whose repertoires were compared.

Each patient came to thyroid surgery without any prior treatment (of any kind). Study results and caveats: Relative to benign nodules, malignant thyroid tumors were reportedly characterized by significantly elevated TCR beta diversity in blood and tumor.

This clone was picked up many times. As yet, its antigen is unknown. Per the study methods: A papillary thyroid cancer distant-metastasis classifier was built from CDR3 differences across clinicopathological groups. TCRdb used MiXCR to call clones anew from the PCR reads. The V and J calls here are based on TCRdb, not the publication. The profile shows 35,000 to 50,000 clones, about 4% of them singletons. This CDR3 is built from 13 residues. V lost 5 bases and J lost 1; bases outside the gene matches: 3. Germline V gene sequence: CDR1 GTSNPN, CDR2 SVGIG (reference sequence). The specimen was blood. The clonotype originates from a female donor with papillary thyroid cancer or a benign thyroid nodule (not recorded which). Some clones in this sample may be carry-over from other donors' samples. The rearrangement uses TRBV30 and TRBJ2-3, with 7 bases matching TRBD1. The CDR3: CAWETGGTDTQYF. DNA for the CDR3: TGTGCCTGGGAAACAGGGGGCACAGATACGCAGTATTTT.